A selection of T cell receptor beta chains follows, all from one sample in a study of cytomegalovirus exposure and HLA in healthy donors. Clones were read by immunoSEQ multiplex PCR, and TCRdb kept only the in-frame ones, dropping some. The sample lists roughly 140,000 clones, around a tenth occurring once. Material for sequencing was PBMCs. The origin of the receptors is a male donor in good health and CMV-seronegative. Each CDR3 is given with its conserved first and last residue. D genes are given only for firm matches. Only some rows state a clone size, as once, few, many or a class for expanded clones.

>TRBJ1-2|few|TRBV27|TRBD1
TGTGCCAGCAGTGCCCACCGGGACAGGGGATGGGGCTACACCTTC
CASSAHRDRGWGYTF
>TRBJ1-1|.|TRBV28|.
TGTGCCAGCAGCTGGAACACTGAAGCTTTCTTT
CASSWNTEAFF
>TRBJ2-5|.|TRBV5-1|.
TGCGCCAGCAGCTTGGGGGGACGGGGGGCCGAAGAGACCCAGTACTTC
CASSLGGRGAEETQYF
>TRBJ1-2|few|TRBV9|TRBD1
TGTGCCAGCAGCACAGGGGGTCGAGGCGGCTACACCTTC
CASSTGGRGGYTF
>TRBJ2-4|few|TRBV10-3|.
TGTGCCATACTCTCGGGACAACTAGCCAAAAACATTCAGTACTTC
CAILSGQLAKNIQYF
>TRBJ1-2|once|TRBV11-3|.
TGTGCCAGCAGCTTATTGCCCCACAGGTCTAGCTATGGCTACACCTTC
CASSLLPHRSSYGYTF
>TRBJ2-3|.|TRBV7-2|.
TGTGCCAGCAGCGGTCGAGGGGGGAGGGGCGATACGCAGTATTTT
CASSGRGGRGDTQYF
>TRBJ1-6|few|TRBV4-2|.
TGTGCCAGCAGCCTTTTACTGAATTCACCCCTCCACTTT
CASSLLLNSPLHF
>TRBJ2-7|few|TRBV18|.
TGTGCCAGCTCACCCCGCGACGGGGGAAGGGACGAGCAGTACTTC
CASSPRDGGRDEQYF
>TRBJ2-1|few|TRBV7-9|.
TGTGCCAGCAGCTTAGAAGTACAACAGAATGAGCAGTTCTTC
CASSLEVQQNEQFF
>TRBJ2-3|few|TRBV29-1|.
TGCAGCGTTGTAGTCGGGGGAGACACAGATACGCAGTATTTT
CSVVVGGDTDTQYF
>TRBJ1-1|.|TRBV28|.
TGTGCCAGCACCCTGGGACTCAGGAACACTGAAGCTTTCTTT
CASTLGLRNTEAFF
>TRBJ1-1|few|TRBV18|TRBD1
TGTGCCAGCTCGTCGGACAGGGCAGGTGAAGCTTTCTTT
CASSSDRAGEAFF
>TRBJ1-1|few|TRBV7-8|.
TGTGCCAGCAGCTTAGAGGGAGTCACTGAAGCTTTCTTT
CASSLEGVTEAFF
>TRBJ1-3|few|TRBV4-1|TRBD1
TGCGCCAGCAGCCAAGAGGGGACAGTCTCTGGAAACACCATATATTTT
CASSQEGTVSGNTIYF
>TRBJ2-7|few|TRBV29-1|TRBD2
TGCAGCGCAGAGACTAGCGGGAACTACGAGCAGTACTTC
CSAETSGNYEQYF
>TRBJ1-2|few|TRBV7-9|TRBD1
TGTGCCAGCAGCCCAAAGACAGGGACCCGCGGCTACACCTTC
CASSPKTGTRGYTF
>TRBJ1-1|.|TRBV19|TRBD1
TGTGCCAGTAGGAGGCAGGGGGCTTCAGGGACTGAAGCTTTCTTT
CASRRQGASGTEAFF
>TRBJ1-5|.|TRBV19|.
TGTGCCAGTAGTGTCAGGGTCGGTCAGCCCCAGCATTTT
CASSVRVGQPQHF
>TRBJ2-1|few|TRBV2|.
TGCGCCAGCACTCGGTCCTACAATGAGCAGTTCTTC
CASTRSYNEQFF
>TRBJ1-5|.|TRBV28|.
TGTGCCAGCGGGAGTCAGCCCCAGCATTTT
CASGSQPQHF
>TRBJ2-5|.|TRBV28|.
TGTGCCAGCAGTGGATCCAGGGCCTTAGAGACCCAGTACTTC
CASSGSRALETQYF
>TRBJ1-5|few|TRBV28|.
TGTGCCAGCATTGGTGGGTGGGGAGACGGCAATCAGCCCCAGCATTTT
CASIGGWGDGNQPQHF
>TRBJ1-1|.|TRBV7-6|.
TGTGCCAGCAGCTTACAGGGATACGGGAACACTGAAGCTTTCTTT
CASSLQGYGNTEAFF
>TRBJ2-2|.|TRBV7-3|.
TGTGCCAGCAGCTCGTCCCTAGCATCCGGGGAGCTGTTTTTT
CASSSSLASGELFF
>TRBJ1-1|few|TRBV19|.
TGTGCCAGTAGCCGTTCGGGGATTGGGACTGAAGCTTTCTTT
CASSRSGIGTEAFF
>TRBJ2-5|.|TRBV6-5|TRBD2
TGTGCCAGCAGTTCCTTCTTAGCGGGTCAAGAGACCCAGTACTTC
CASSSFLAGQETQYF
>TRBJ1-5|.|TRBV19|.
TGTGCCAGTAGTATCCCACAGGGCGGAGGCAATCAGCCCCAGCATTTT
CASSIPQGGGNQPQHF
>TRBJ1-5|.|TRBV6-1|TRBD1
TGTGCCAGCATTTCAGGGGGCCCGAATCAGCCCCAGCATTTT
CASISGGPNQPQHF
>TRBJ1-2|few|TRBV29-1|.
TGCAGCGTTGAGCGGGGGGTGGGTGGCTACACCTTC
CSVERGVGGYTF
>TRBJ1-3|.|TRBV10-3|.
TGTGCCATCAGTGAGTCAGGAGGGACGGCGTTTGGAAACACCATATATTTT
CAISESGGTAFGNTIYF
>TRBJ2-4|few|TRBV28|.
TGTGCCAGCAGTTCCGGAAACATTCAGTACTTC
CASSSGNIQYF
>TRBJ1-1|.|TRBV19|TRBD1
TGTGCCATTCAGACGGACAGGGGGCTTGGGAACACTGAAGCTTTCTTT
CAIQTDRGLGNTEAFF
>TRBJ1-1|few|TRBV6-1|TRBD1
TGTGCCAGCAGCGAGATGACAGGGCTGCAGGCTTTCTTT
CASSEMTGLQAFF
>TRBJ2-5|.|TRBV11-3|.
TGTGCCAGCAGCGGCGCGGGGGAGACCCAGTACTTC
CASSGAGETQYF
>TRBJ2-2|.|TRBV9|.
TGTGCCAGCAGCCCAGGCGGGGATTGGAACACCGGGGAGCTGTTTTTT
CASSPGGDWNTGELFF
>TRBJ2-7|.|TRBV7-2|.
TGTGCCAGCAGCATAGCTTGGGGCGGAGGGACCTACGAGCAGTACTTC
CASSIAWGGGTYEQYF
>TRBJ2-3|.|TRBV27|.
TGTGCCAGCAGGAGCACCTCAGATACGCAGTATTTT
CASRSTSDTQYF
>TRBJ2-7|.|TRBV6-5|TRBD1
TGTGCCAGCAGTCGATCCGGGACAGGGGCCTACGAGCAGTACTTC
CASSRSGTGAYEQYF
>TRBJ1-5|few|TRBV7-2|.
TGTGCCAGCAGCCCCCGAGACAGAAATAGCAATCAGCCCCAGCATTTT
CASSPRDRNSNQPQHF
>TRBJ2-7|.|TRBV19|TRBD1
TGTGCCAGTAGCCCGGGACAGGGACTGTCATACGAGCAGTACTTC
CASSPGQGLSYEQYF
>TRBJ1-2|few|TRBV6-5|.
TGTGCCAGCAGCACCGGGTGGGGCTACACCTTC
CASSTGWGYTF
>TRBJ2-7|.|TRBV4-3|.
TGCGCCAGCAGCCAAGATCAGGCGGCCGGGACCTACGAGCAGTACTTC
CASSQDQAAGTYEQYF
>TRBJ1-2|few|TRBV4-3|.
TGCGCCAGCAGCCGGACTTTAGGGAGCCCTTATGGCTACACCTTC
CASSRTLGSPYGYTF
>TRBJ1-1|.|TRBV9|.
TGTGCCAGCAGCGTAGCAGTGAACACTGAAGCTTTCTTT
CASSVAVNTEAFF
>TRBJ1-2|few|TRBV27|.
TGTGCCAGCAGTTTCTCTACCGCAGGGGTGGGTGGCTACACCTTC
CASSFSTAGVGGYTF
>TRBJ2-2|.|TRBV27|.
TGTGCCAGCAGTTTCCGGGGTCCCGGGGAGCTGTTTTTT
CASSFRGPGELFF
>TRBJ1-3|.|TRBV7-2|TRBD1
TGTGCCAGCAGCCTTCGGGGACAGGGAGGAACAAACACCATATATTTT
CASSLRGQGGTNTIYF
>TRBJ1-2|few|TRBV6-5|TRBD1
TGTGCCAGCAGGCGGAGGGGGCGCCGGGGCTATGGCTACACCTTC
CASRRRGRRGYGYTF
>TRBJ1-6|few|TRBV11-2|.
TGTGCCAGCAGCTTATTCCGGGGTGATGTTAATTCACCCCTCCACTTT
CASSLFRGDVNSPLHF
>TRBJ1-1|.|TRBV18|TRBD1
TGTGCCAGCTCACCAGGAGGACAGGGGGCGGGAAGGACTGAAGCTTTCTTT
CASSPGGQGAGRTEAFF
>TRBJ2-5|few|TRBV7-2|.
TGTGCCAGCAGCTTAGGGGCCATGGGCATCAGGGAGACCCAGTACTTC
CASSLGAMGIRETQYF
>TRBJ2-1|.|TRBV11-3|TRBD2
TGTGCCAGCAGCTCCTATAGCGGGAGGGCGCGAAATGAGCAGTTCTTC
CASSSYSGRARNEQFF
>TRBJ2-4|few|TRBV30|.
TGTGCCTGGACGGGGAACTCGGGGAACATTCAGTACTTC
CAWTGNSGNIQYF
>TRBJ2-2|.|TRBV27|.
TGTGCCAGCAGTTTATCCACAGGGAGCACCGGGGAGCTGTTTTTT
CASSLSTGSTGELFF